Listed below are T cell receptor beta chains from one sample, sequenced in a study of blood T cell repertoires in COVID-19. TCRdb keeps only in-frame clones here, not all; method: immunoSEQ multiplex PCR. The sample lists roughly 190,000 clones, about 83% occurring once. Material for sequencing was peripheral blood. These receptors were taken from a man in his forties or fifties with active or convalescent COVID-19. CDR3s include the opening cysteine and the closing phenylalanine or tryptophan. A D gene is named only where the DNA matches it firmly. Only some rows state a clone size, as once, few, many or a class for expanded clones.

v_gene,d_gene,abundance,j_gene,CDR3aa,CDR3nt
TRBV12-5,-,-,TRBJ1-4,CASGQSGTGGEKLFF,TGTGCTAGTGGCCAGTCCGGGACGGGGGGGGAAAAACTGTTTTTT
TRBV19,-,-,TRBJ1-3,CASSILQGNTIYF,TGTGCCAGTAGTATTTTACAAGGAAACACCATATATTTT
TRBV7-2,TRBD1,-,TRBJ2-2,CASSLDVRQGATGELFF,TGTGCCAGCAGCTTAGATGTCCGACAGGGGGCGACCGGGGAGCTGTTTTTT
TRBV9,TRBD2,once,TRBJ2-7,CASSVGSGRLYEQYF,TGTGCCAGCAGCGTAGGTAGCGGGAGACTCTACGAGCAGTACTTC
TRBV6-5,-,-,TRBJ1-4,CASSPHRATNEKLFF,TGTGCCAGCAGTCCACACAGGGCGACTAATGAAAAACTGTTTTTT
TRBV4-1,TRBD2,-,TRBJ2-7,CASSQILAGPYEQYF,TGCGCCAGCAGCCAAATACTAGCGGGGCCCTACGAGCAGTACTTC
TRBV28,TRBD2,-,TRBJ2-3,CASSPNAGLAGRTDTQYF,TGTGCCAGCAGTCCTAACGCGGGACTAGCGGGACGCACAGATACGCAGTATTTT
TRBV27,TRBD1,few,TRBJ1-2,CASSAGGAYTF,TGTGCCAGCAGTGCAGGGGGCGCCTACACCTTC
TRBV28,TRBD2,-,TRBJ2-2,CASSLSWRGLAGELFF,TGTGCCAGCAGTTTAAGTTGGCGGGGGTTGGCCGGGGAGCTGTTTTTT
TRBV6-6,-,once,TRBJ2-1,CASSSSSSHGSAEIRSSYNEQFF,TGTGCCAGCAGCTCTTCATCGAGTCACGGGAGCGCCGAAATTCGAAGCTCCTACAATGAGCAGTTCTTC
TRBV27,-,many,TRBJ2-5,CASSLRASVETQYF,TGTGCCAGCAGTTTACGGGCTAGCGTCGAGACCCAGTACTTC
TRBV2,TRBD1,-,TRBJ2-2,CASGEGGSNTGELFF,TGTGCCAGCGGGGAAGGGGGCTCGAACACCGGGGAGCTGTTTTTT
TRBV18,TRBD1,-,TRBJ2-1,CASHGAAGGRGEQFF,TGTGCCAGTCACGGGGCGGCAGGGGGCCGCGGTGAGCAGTTCTTC
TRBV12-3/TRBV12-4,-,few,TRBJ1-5,CASRGVSEGPQHF,TGTGCCAGCAGGGGGGTATCGGAGGGGCCCCAGCATTTT
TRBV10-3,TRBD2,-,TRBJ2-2,CAISGTSGRRAGELFF,TGTGCCATCAGTGGGACTAGCGGGAGGAGGGCCGGGGAGCTGTTTTTT
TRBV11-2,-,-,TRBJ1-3,CASSFSGNTIYF,TGTGCCAGCAGCTTCTCCGGAAACACCATATATTTT
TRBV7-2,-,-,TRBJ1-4,CASSLAGQMNEKLFF,TGTGCCAGCAGCTTAGCCGGACAGATGAATGAAAAACTGTTTTTT
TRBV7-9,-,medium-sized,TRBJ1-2,CASSLNQGNYGYTF,TGTGCCAGCAGCTTGAACCAGGGCAACTATGGCTACACCTTC
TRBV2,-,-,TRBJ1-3,CASSEIPTVQGLSGNTIYF,TGTGCCAGCAGTGAAATCCCCACGGTGCAGGGCCTCTCTGGAAACACCATATATTTT
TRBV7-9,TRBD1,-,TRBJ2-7,CASSLYTGDVGEQYF,TGTGCCAGCAGCTTATACACAGGGGACGTGGGCGAGCAGTACTTC
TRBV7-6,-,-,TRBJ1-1,CASSPYHTEAFF,TGTGCCAGCAGCCCCTACCACACTGAAGCTTTCTTT
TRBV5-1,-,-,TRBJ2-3,CASSSGLFPEDTQYF,TGCGCCAGCAGCTCTGGACTTTTTCCCGAGGATACGCAGTATTTT
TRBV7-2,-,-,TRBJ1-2,CASSLQGHGYGYTF,TGTGCCAGCAGCTTGCAGGGCCACGGCTATGGCTACACCTTC
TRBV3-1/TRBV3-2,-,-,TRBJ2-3,CASSQDLQLGRITDTQYF,TGTGCCAGCAGCCAAGATCTGCAGTTGGGGCGCATCACAGATACGCAGTATTTT
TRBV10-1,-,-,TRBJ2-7,CASSEEVSYEQYF,TGCGCCAGCAGTGAGGAGGTCTCCTACGAGCAGTACTTC
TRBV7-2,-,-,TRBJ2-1,CASRDRPKIYNEQFF,TGTGCCAGTAGAGACAGGCCGAAGATCTACAATGAGCAGTTCTTC
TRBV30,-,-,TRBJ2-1,CAWSVLGGKQFF,TGTGCCTGGAGTGTACTAGGAGGGAAGCAGTTCTTC
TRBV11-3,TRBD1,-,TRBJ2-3,CASSIRQGSGTDTQYF,TGTGCCAGCAGCATCCGACAGGGTTCGGGCACAGATACGCAGTATTTT
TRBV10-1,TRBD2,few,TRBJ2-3,CASSGARSGAWSDTQYF,TGCGCCAGCAGTGGGGCCAGGAGCGGGGCTTGGTCAGATACGCAGTATTTT
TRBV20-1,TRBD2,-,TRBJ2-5,CSASVQRGNQETQYF,TGCAGTGCTAGTGTGCAGCGGGGGAACCAAGAGACCCAGTACTTC
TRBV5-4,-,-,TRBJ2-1,CASRWGRSYNEQFF,TGTGCCAGCAGATGGGGGAGGTCCTACAATGAGCAGTTCTTC
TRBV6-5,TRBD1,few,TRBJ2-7,CASSYSGQTYEQYF,TGTGCCAGCAGTTACTCGGGACAGACCTACGAGCAGTACTTC
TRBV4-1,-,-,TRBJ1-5,CASSHPNEGQPQHF,TGCGCCAGCAGCCACCCTAACGAGGGCCAGCCCCAGCATTTT
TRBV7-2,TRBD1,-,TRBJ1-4,CASRPGDRFEKLFF,TGTGCCAGCCGACCTGGGGACAGGTTTGAAAAACTGTTTTTT
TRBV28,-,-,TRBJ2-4,CASSLWRRQENIQYF,TGTGCCAGCAGTTTATGGAGAAGACAAGAAAACATTCAGTACTTC
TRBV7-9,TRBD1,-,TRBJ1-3,CASSARQGTFGNTIYF,TGTGCCAGCAGCGCTAGACAGGGGACGTTTGGAAACACCATATATTTT
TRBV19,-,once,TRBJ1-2,CASRQVPTGYTF,TGTGCCAGCAGACAGGTTCCCACTGGCTACACCTTC
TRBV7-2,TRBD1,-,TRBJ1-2,CASSLRVRGRDGYTF,TGTGCCAGCAGCTTAAGGGTCAGGGGGCGGGATGGCTACACCTTC
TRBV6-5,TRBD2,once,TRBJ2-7,CASRSLGLSGEEQYF,TGTGCCAGCAGGAGCTTGGGACTATCGGGGGAAGAGCAGTACTTC
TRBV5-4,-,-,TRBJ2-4,CASSLKWRMRAKNIQYF,TGTGCCAGCAGCTTGAAATGGAGGATGCGAGCCAAAAACATTCAGTACTTC
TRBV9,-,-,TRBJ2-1,CASSVQGGAVYEQFF,TGTGCCAGCAGCGTACAAGGCGGGGCCGTCTATGAGCAGTTCTTC